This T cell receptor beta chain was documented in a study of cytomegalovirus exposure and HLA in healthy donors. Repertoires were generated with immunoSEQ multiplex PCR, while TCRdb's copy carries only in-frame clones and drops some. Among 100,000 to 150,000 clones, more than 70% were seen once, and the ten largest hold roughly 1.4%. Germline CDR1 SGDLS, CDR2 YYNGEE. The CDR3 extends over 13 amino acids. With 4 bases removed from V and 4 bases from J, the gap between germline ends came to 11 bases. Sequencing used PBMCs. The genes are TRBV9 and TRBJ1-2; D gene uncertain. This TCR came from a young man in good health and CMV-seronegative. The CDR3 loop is CASSPGIFYGYTF. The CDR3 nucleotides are TGTGCCAGCAGCCCCGGGATCTTCTATGGCTACACCTTC.